These T cell receptor beta chains were read from a single sample in a study of shared clonotypes between healthy human individuals. Assay used: immunoSEQ multiplex PCR; TCRdb lists only in-frame clones, some missing. The sample holds over 2,000,000 clones, about 94% seen once. Sample: naive CD8+ T cells from PBMCs. These receptors all stem from a man aged 18 to 35 in good health. Some clones in this sample may be carry-over from other donors' samples. CDR3s include the opening cysteine and the closing phenylalanine or tryptophan. Each record gives: CDR3 length, clone size, D gene, J gene, V gene, CDR3 protein, CDR3 DNA. A D gene is named only where the DNA matches it firmly. The size field is filled for only some rows; it gives once, few, many or a size class.

len: 17; abundance: -; d_gene: TRBD1; j_gene: TRBJ2-7; v_gene: TRBV11-2; CDR3aa: CASSPRPIQGISAEQYF; CDR3nt: TGTGCCAGCAGCCCAAGACCCATACAGGGGATCAGCGCCGAGCAGTACTTC
len: 13; abundance: -; d_gene: -; j_gene: TRBJ1-2; v_gene: TRBV28; CDR3aa: CASSFGVPYGYTF; CDR3nt: TGTGCCAGCAGTTTCGGAGTTCCCTATGGCTACACCTTC
len: 14; abundance: once; d_gene: TRBD1; j_gene: TRBJ1-4; v_gene: TRBV28; CDR3aa: CASSFRGDNEKLFF; CDR3nt: TGTGCCAGCAGCTTCAGGGGGGATAATGAAAAACTGTTTTTT
len: 13; abundance: -; d_gene: -; j_gene: TRBJ2-2; v_gene: TRBV25-1; CDR3aa: CASSDQGPGELFF; CDR3nt: TGTGCCAGCAGTGACCAGGGGCCCGGGGAGCTGTTTTTT
len: 19; abundance: -; d_gene: TRBD2; j_gene: TRBJ2-5; v_gene: TRBV19; CDR3aa: CASSGGLLSSGREKETQYF; CDR3nt: TGTGCCAGTAGTGGGGGTCTCCTTTCTAGCGGGAGGGAAAAAGAGACCCAGTACTTC
len: 15; abundance: -; d_gene: -; j_gene: TRBJ1-1; v_gene: TRBV9; CDR3aa: CASSVAAAWSTEAFF; CDR3nt: TGTGCCAGCAGCGTAGCGGCGGCCTGGAGTACTGAAGCTTTCTTT
len: 17; abundance: -; d_gene: -; j_gene: TRBJ2-6; v_gene: TRBV10-3; CDR3aa: CASLQGPSPSGANVLTF; CDR3nt: TGTGCCAGCCTTCAGGGGCCTTCTCCCTCTGGGGCCAACGTCCTGACTTTC
len: 15; abundance: -; d_gene: TRBD2; j_gene: TRBJ2-2; v_gene: TRBV6-5; CDR3aa: CASSYFGGRSGELFF; CDR3nt: TGTGCCAGCAGTTATTTCGGCGGGAGGTCCGGGGAGCTGTTTTTT
len: 15; abundance: -; d_gene: -; j_gene: TRBJ2-6; v_gene: TRBV28; CDR3aa: CASSFRTSGANVLTF; CDR3nt: TGTGCCAGCAGTTTCAGAACCTCTGGGGCCAACGTCCTGACTTTC
len: 12; abundance: -; d_gene: -; j_gene: TRBJ1-1; v_gene: TRBV29-1; CDR3aa: CSVGRQNTEAFF; CDR3nt: TGCAGCGTTGGGCGACAGAACACTGAAGCTTTCTTT
len: 16; abundance: -; d_gene: TRBD2; j_gene: TRBJ2-1; v_gene: TRBV18; CDR3aa: CASSPTLAGAYNEQFF; CDR3nt: TGTGCCAGCTCACCAACCCTAGCGGGAGCCTACAATGAGCAGTTCTTC
len: 15; abundance: -; d_gene: -; j_gene: TRBJ2-5; v_gene: TRBV7-9; CDR3aa: CATTRSGQPQETQYF; CDR3nt: TGTGCCACAACCCGGTCAGGACAACCTCAAGAGACCCAGTACTTC
len: 14; abundance: -; d_gene: -; j_gene: TRBJ1-1; v_gene: TRBV13; CDR3aa: CASSLAPGNTEAFF; CDR3nt: TGTGCCAGCAGCTTGGCCCCCGGGAACACTGAAGCTTTCTTT
len: 13; abundance: -; d_gene: -; j_gene: TRBJ2-7; v_gene: TRBV29-1; CDR3aa: CSVVSGSSYEQYF; CDR3nt: TGCAGCGTTGTCTCTGGGAGCTCCTACGAGCAGTACTTC
len: 14; abundance: -; d_gene: TRBD1; j_gene: TRBJ2-5; v_gene: TRBV7-9; CDR3aa: CASSLTGAQETQYF; CDR3nt: TGTGCCAGCAGCTTGACAGGGGCCCAAGAGACCCAGTACTTC
len: 16; abundance: -; d_gene: -; j_gene: TRBJ2-3; v_gene: TRBV7-3; CDR3aa: CASSPLTEASTDTQYF; CDR3nt: TGTGCCAGCAGCCCCTTGACGGAAGCTAGCACAGATACGCAGTATTTT
len: 16; abundance: -; d_gene: TRBD2; j_gene: TRBJ2-1; v_gene: TRBV6-5; CDR3aa: CASSYFGTSEYNEQFF; CDR3nt: TGTGCCAGCAGTTACTTCGGGACTAGCGAGTACAATGAGCAGTTCTTC
len: 15; abundance: -; d_gene: TRBD2; j_gene: TRBJ2-5; v_gene: TRBV27; CDR3aa: CASSLLAGVQETQYF; CDR3nt: TGTGCCAGCAGTTTATTGGCGGGAGTTCAAGAGACCCAGTACTTC
len: 16; abundance: -; d_gene: TRBD1; j_gene: TRBJ1-1; v_gene: TRBV9; CDR3aa: CASSASLDRGSTEAFF; CDR3nt: TGTGCCAGCAGCGCTAGCCTTGACAGGGGGAGTACTGAAGCTTTCTTT
len: 8; abundance: -; d_gene: -; j_gene: TRBJ2-1; v_gene: TRBV29-1; CDR3aa: CSVGEQFF; CDR3nt: TGCAGCGTCGGTGAGCAGTTCTTC
len: 17; abundance: once; d_gene: -; j_gene: TRBJ2-2; v_gene: TRBV4-3; CDR3aa: CASSHGRAGSGTGELFF; CDR3nt: TGCGCCAGCAGCCACGGTCGGGCAGGGTCGGGCACCGGGGAGCTGTTTTTT
len: 14; abundance: -; d_gene: -; j_gene: TRBJ1-4; v_gene: TRBV27; CDR3aa: CASSLRGTNEKLFF; CDR3nt: TGTGCCAGCAGCCTCAGGGGAACTAATGAAAAACTGTTTTTT
len: 18; abundance: -; d_gene: TRBD1; j_gene: TRBJ1-2; v_gene: TRBV7-8; CDR3aa: CASSLIVGDRPYRYGYTF; CDR3nt: TGTGCCAGCAGCTTAATTGTTGGGGACAGGCCCTATCGCTATGGCTACACCTTC
len: 16; abundance: once; d_gene: -; j_gene: TRBJ1-2; v_gene: TRBV7-9; CDR3aa: CASSLDLAGINYGYTF; CDR3nt: TGTGCCAGCAGCTTAGATCTGGCGGGGATTAACTATGGCTACACCTTC
len: 14; abundance: -; d_gene: -; j_gene: TRBJ2-7; v_gene: TRBV5-1; CDR3aa: CASSFGLGVYEQYF; CDR3nt: TGCGCCAGCAGCTTCGGACTGGGTGTATACGAGCAGTACTTC
len: 12; abundance: -; d_gene: -; j_gene: TRBJ2-5; v_gene: TRBV6-5; CDR3aa: CASSTGEETQYF; CDR3nt: TGTGCCAGCAGTACTGGCGAAGAGACCCAGTACTTC
len: 11; abundance: -; d_gene: -; j_gene: TRBJ2-4; v_gene: TRBV29-1; CDR3aa: CSVEAGHQQYF; CDR3nt: TGCAGCGTTGAAGCGGGACACCAACAGTACTTC
len: 15; abundance: -; d_gene: -; j_gene: TRBJ2-1; v_gene: TRBV4-3; CDR3aa: CASSPDGSSYNEQFF; CDR3nt: TGCGCCAGCAGCCCCGACGGTAGCTCCTACAATGAGCAGTTCTTC
len: 15; abundance: -; d_gene: -; j_gene: TRBJ2-7; v_gene: TRBV6-1; CDR3aa: CASSLNDIASYEQYF; CDR3nt: TGTGCCAGCAGTCTGAACGACATAGCATCCTACGAGCAGTACTTC
len: 15; abundance: -; d_gene: -; j_gene: TRBJ2-1; v_gene: TRBV19; CDR3aa: CASKRGWAGVNEQFF; CDR3nt: TGTGCCAGCAAACGGGGGTGGGCCGGGGTCAATGAGCAGTTCTTC
len: 17; abundance: once; d_gene: TRBD2; j_gene: TRBJ2-1; v_gene: TRBV5-1; CDR3aa: CASSLELAGPWGNEQFF; CDR3nt: TGCGCCAGCAGCTTGGAACTAGCGGGGCCATGGGGCAATGAGCAGTTCTTC
len: 14; abundance: -; d_gene: -; j_gene: TRBJ2-5; v_gene: TRBV12-1; CDR3aa: CASSFVGFQETQYF; CDR3nt: TGTGCCAGCAGCTTTGTAGGCTTCCAAGAGACCCAGTACTTC
len: 18; abundance: -; d_gene: TRBD2; j_gene: TRBJ2-2; v_gene: TRBV7-7; CDR3aa: CASSSLAGTYPLTGELFF; CDR3nt: TGTGCCAGCAGCTCACTAGCGGGAACATACCCTCTCACCGGGGAGCTGTTTTTT
len: 16; abundance: -; d_gene: -; j_gene: TRBJ2-1; v_gene: TRBV27; CDR3aa: CASSLFLPFLRNEQFF; CDR3nt: TGTGCCAGCAGTTTATTCCTCCCGTTCTTGCGCAATGAGCAGTTCTTC
len: 17; abundance: -; d_gene: TRBD2; j_gene: TRBJ2-3; v_gene: TRBV5-4; CDR3aa: CASSLAVLAGYTDTQYF; CDR3nt: TGTGCCAGCAGCTTGGCCGTGCTAGCGGGTTACACAGATACGCAGTATTTT
len: 13; abundance: once; d_gene: -; j_gene: TRBJ1-2; v_gene: TRBV7-9; CDR3aa: CASSLAGAYGYTF; CDR3nt: TGTGCCAGCAGCTTAGCTGGCGCCTATGGCTACACCTTC
len: 17; abundance: -; d_gene: TRBD2; j_gene: TRBJ2-5; v_gene: TRBV7-3; CDR3aa: CASSLGLAGGLRETQYF; CDR3nt: TGTGCCAGCAGCTTGGGGCTAGCGGGAGGGCTTCGGGAGACCCAGTACTTC
len: 12; abundance: -; d_gene: TRBD1; j_gene: TRBJ2-7; v_gene: TRBV29-1; CDR3aa: CSVFQGAYEQYF; CDR3nt: TGCAGCGTTTTCCAGGGGGCCTACGAGCAGTACTTC
len: 14; abundance: -; d_gene: -; j_gene: TRBJ2-3; v_gene: TRBV7-9; CDR3aa: CSANPRGHGDTQYF; CDR3nt: TGTTCAGCAAACCCTCGGGGGCATGGAGATACGCAGTATTTT
len: 17; abundance: -; d_gene: -; j_gene: TRBJ2-2; v_gene: TRBV5-4; CDR3aa: CASSSFWGEESTGELFF; CDR3nt: TGTGCCAGCAGCTCTTTTTGGGGGGAAGAGTCCACCGGGGAGCTGTTTTTT
len: 14; abundance: -; d_gene: -; j_gene: TRBJ1-1; v_gene: TRBV10-3; CDR3aa: CAISPGEMNTEAFF; CDR3nt: TGTGCCATCAGCCCAGGGGAGATGAACACTGAAGCTTTCTTT
len: 18; abundance: -; d_gene: TRBD2; j_gene: TRBJ2-2; v_gene: TRBV7-6; CDR3aa: CASSLATSGIEWSGELFF; CDR3nt: TGTGCCAGCAGCTTAGCTACTAGCGGGATCGAGTGGTCCGGGGAGCTGTTTTTT
len: 14; abundance: once; d_gene: TRBD2; j_gene: TRBJ2-7; v_gene: TRBV7-2; CDR3aa: CASSPASGTYEQYF; CDR3nt: TGTGCCAGCAGCCCCGCTAGCGGGACCTACGAGCAGTACTTC
len: 17; abundance: -; d_gene: -; j_gene: TRBJ2-1; v_gene: TRBV9; CDR3aa: CASSANIADHSYNEQFF; CDR3nt: TGTGCCAGCAGCGCCAATATAGCGGACCATTCATACAATGAGCAGTTCTTC
len: 15; abundance: -; d_gene: -; j_gene: TRBJ1-4; v_gene: TRBV19; CDR3aa: CASSSRPGTVEKLFF; CDR3nt: TGTGCCAGTAGTTCACGGCCAGGGACGGTGGAAAAACTGTTTTTT
len: 13; abundance: -; d_gene: -; j_gene: TRBJ1-1; v_gene: TRBV6-6; CDR3aa: CATSYSRYTEAFF; CDR3nt: TGTGCCACCTCTTACTCCCGGTACACTGAAGCTTTCTTT
len: 14; abundance: once; d_gene: -; j_gene: TRBJ1-1; v_gene: TRBV27; CDR3aa: CASRDRLRDNEAFF; CDR3nt: TGTGCCAGCAGAGACCGACTCCGGGACAATGAAGCTTTCTTT
len: 13; abundance: -; d_gene: -; j_gene: TRBJ2-1; v_gene: TRBV9; CDR3aa: CASSFDRYNEQFF; CDR3nt: TGTGCCAGCAGTTTCGACAGATACAATGAGCAGTTCTTC
len: 14; abundance: once; d_gene: TRBD1; j_gene: TRBJ1-2; v_gene: TRBV30; CDR3aa: CAWSVGQGGYGYTF; CDR3nt: TGTGCCTGGAGTGTAGGACAGGGCGGCTATGGCTACACCTTC
len: 17; abundance: -; d_gene: TRBD2; j_gene: TRBJ2-7; v_gene: TRBV4-3; CDR3aa: CASSQRLAGGLPYEQYF; CDR3nt: TGCGCCAGCAGCCAGAGACTAGCGGGAGGGCTTCCCTACGAGCAGTACTTC
len: 18; abundance: -; d_gene: TRBD2; j_gene: TRBJ2-3; v_gene: TRBV28; CDR3aa: CASRSRGTSGREGDTQYF; CDR3nt: TGTGCCAGCAGATCCCGAGGGACTAGCGGGAGAGAAGGAGATACGCAGTATTTT
len: 15; abundance: -; d_gene: TRBD1; j_gene: TRBJ2-3; v_gene: TRBV28; CDR3aa: CASSLYRGRSDTQYF; CDR3nt: TGTGCCAGCAGTTTATACAGGGGGCGATCAGATACGCAGTATTTT
len: 17; abundance: once; d_gene: -; j_gene: TRBJ2-3; v_gene: TRBV27; CDR3aa: CASSPPPALKLTDTQYF; CDR3nt: TGTGCCAGCAGTCCACCACCAGCTCTCAAGCTCACAGATACGCAGTATTTT